Each of the 2 T cell receptor beta chains below was sequenced from the same sample in a study of post-analysis software for immune sequencing data. General observations from the study: The study found TRBV5-6, TRBV5-1 and TRBV20-1 among five or six TRBV segments more frequent in patients than controls.

Their antigens remain unidentified. Unique-molecular-identifier-tagged TCR beta cDNA libraries were used. One entry per CDR3 protein, called by TCRdb with MiXCR from the PCR reads. The repertoire holds approximately 770,000 distinct CDR3 sequences, with roughly 50% as singletons. The specimen sequenced was blood. These receptors all stem from a girl aged 5 to 17 with multiple sclerosis.

This clonotype has a handful of counts. The chain has TRBV12-3 or TRBV12-4 and TRBJ1-2, with D perhaps matching TRBD1 (6 bases). This CDR3 region has 16 residues. Trimming removed 6 bases from V and 3 bases from J, with 20 bases in between. The CDR3 spells CASRRGQGKGDYGYTF. CDR3 in DNA: TGTGCCAGCAGGCGGGGGCAGGGGAAAGGTGACTATGGCTACACCTTC.

The CDR3 reads CASRPGAGESSYEQYF. For the CDR3, the DNA is TGTGCCAGCAGGCCAGGGGCAGGCGAGAGCTCCTACGAGCAGTACTTC. The chain links TRBV3-1 to TRBJ2-7; TRBD1 is a possible D gene (6 bases). The germline V gene has CDR1 LGHDT and CDR2 YNNKEL (reference sequence). CDR3 length equals 16 residues. The V gene lost 6 bases and the J gene lost 0 bases, with 18 bases spanning the gap.